The rows below give T cell receptor beta chains drawn from one sample of a study of T-cell reconstitution after alpha-beta-depleted transplantation in children. TCRdb passed the PCR reads through MiXCR, listing each CDR3 protein once. Among 98,000 or so distinct CDR3 sequences listed, about 22% were seen once. Sequencing used PBMCs, obtained before TCRalphabeta/CD19-depleted stem cell transplant. The receptor set was obtained from a boy younger than 10 with acute lymphoblastic leukemia, due to receive a stem cell transplant. Both conserved end residues are trimmed from each CDR3. D genes are given only for firm matches.

TRBV6-1	TRBD2	TRBJ2-7	ASSPTTSGTYEQY
TRBV7-2	TRBD2	TRBJ2-1	ASSGPTSAYNEQF
TRBV5-1	TRBD1	TRBJ2-7	ASSGRTGSYEQY
TRBV5-1	-	TRBJ2-3	ASSLAQGSDTQY
TRBV25-1	TRBD1	TRBJ1-1	ASNSQGGEAF
TRBV9	-	TRBJ2-1	ASSYQADNEQF
TRBV5-5	-	TRBJ2-6	ASSSEFSGANVLT
TRBV20-1	-	TRBJ2-1	SAGGGARYNEQF
TRBV11-2	-	TRBJ2-1	ASSFRWEQF
TRBV27	-	TRBJ2-7	ASKPDREGDYEQY
TRBV4-3	TRBD2	TRBJ2-7	ASSQETSGGRYEQY
TRBV14	-	TRBJ2-3	ASSIFGGGANTQY
TRBV7-9	-	TRBJ2-5	ASSFRAGETQY
TRBV20-1	-	TRBJ1-1	SASVGAWDTEAF
TRBV6-1	TRBD1	TRBJ2-3	ASSRGGSTDTQY
TRBV5-1	-	TRBJ2-1	ASSLQQRSVNEQF
TRBV6-1	-	TRBJ2-1	ASGVFGVNEQF
TRBV28	-	TRBJ2-7	ASRWAYEQY
TRBV12-3/TRBV12-4	TRBD1	TRBJ1-1	ASSPGQGNTEAF
TRBV3-1	TRBD2	TRBJ2-3	ASSRSSGRGTDTQY
TRBV7-2	-	TRBJ1-6	ASSSQGTPLH
TRBV5-1	-	TRBJ2-2	ASSLSRRETGELF
TRBV6-1	-	TRBJ1-3	ASSESSGNTIY
TRBV11-2	-	TRBJ2-5	ASSLLAEGRETQY
TRBV20-1	TRBD2	TRBJ2-3	STGLALTSTDTQY
TRBV5-1	TRBD2	TRBJ2-2	ASSRGTSGVHRELF
TRBV7-2	TRBD2	TRBJ2-7	ASSLPRASGIYEQY
TRBV5-5	-	TRBJ2-5	ASSRGGGGAGETQY
TRBV15	-	TRBJ2-5	ATSSLRRQETQY
TRBV28	-	TRBJ2-3	ASSPLQTGRDTQY
TRBV28	TRBD1	TRBJ1-5	ASSPGTVNQPQH
TRBV6-4	-	TRBJ2-2	ASSDSTNTGELF
TRBV5-1	-	TRBJ1-5	ASSRGGPEPQH
TRBV7-9	-	TRBJ2-1	ASSSNNEQF
TRBV7-8	TRBD2	TRBJ2-5	ASSSTPGLTQETQY
TRBV9	TRBD1	TRBJ1-2	ASRDRGLGKGYT
TRBV7-9	-	TRBJ2-1	ASSPAATQRRDNEQF
TRBV12-3/TRBV12-4	TRBD1	TRBJ2-3	ASKTGQGTDTQY
TRBV29-1	TRBD1	TRBJ2-7	SVGTGNYEQY
TRBV20-1	-	TRBJ2-1	SASYREQF
TRBV6-1	-	TRBJ1-4	ASSPSPDEKLF
TRBV20-1	-	TRBJ2-1	SARVVHSPHNEQF
TRBV15	TRBD1	TRBJ2-3	ATSPRDSHTQY
TRBV20-1	-	TRBJ2-7	SAPGQIYEQY
TRBV21-1	-	TRBJ2-7	ASSKEGTYEQY
TRBV11-1	-	TRBJ2-1	ASSTDSTYNEQF
TRBV5-1	-	TRBJ1-6	ASTRDRKNSPLH
TRBV5-1	-	TRBJ1-1	ASSILGRGNTEAF
TRBV5-6	TRBD1	TRBJ1-5	ASSLARDRDQPQH
TRBV28	-	TRBJ2-3	ASSFPGSTDTQY
TRBV9	-	TRBJ2-3	ASGGTGTDTQY
TRBV10-2	-	TRBJ2-1	ASRDVSYNEQF
TRBV9	-	TRBJ1-4	ASSVGPRGANEKLF
TRBV3-1	-	TRBJ2-2	ASSQLLDHTGELF